Sequencing of this T cell receptor (beta chain) was carried out in a study of beta chain features in type 1 diabetes. Germline CDR1 is SEHNR and CDR2 is FQNEAQ (reference sequence). With 5 bases clipped from V and 0 bases from J, the junction kept 6 bases outside the gene matches. CDR3 length: 15 amino acids. The whole isolated RNA underwent reverse transcription, so sequencing captured expressed TCRB transcripts. This table comes from immunoSEQ multiplex PCR, and its TCRdb copy is limited to in-frame clones, with some not included. The sample contains under 20,000 clones, just over 70% of which appear only once. As to this clone: Antigen: not known.

Findings and caveats of the study: In all four CD4+ subsets, TCRB CDR3 length was significantly, moderately reduced in type 1 diabetes. The analysis here could not establish whether HLA type shapes TCRB rearrangement.

Sequences were obtained from stem cell memory CD4+ T cells from blood. This sequence was found in a man aged 25-45 years with type 1 diabetes. The chain is built from TRBV7-9 and TRBJ2-5; 7 positions agree with TRBD1. Here the CDR3 DNA reads TGTGCCAGCAGCCCCCGTGACAGGGACCAAGAGACCCAGTACTTC. It codes for CASSPRDRDQETQYF.